These T cell receptor beta chains were read from a single sample in a study of graft-versus-host responses after intestinal transplantation. Produced via immunoSEQ multiplex PCR; TCRdb's table is partial and in-frame only. The sample holds tens of thousands of clones, around nine tenths seen once. For these receptors, no antigen is known. The sample was unstimulated CD4+ T cells sorted from spleen or lymph node cells, taken before intestinal transplant. Receptors originate from a human donor who received an intestinal transplant. Both conserved end residues are part of each CDR3. Fields, in order: V gene, J gene, D gene, CDR3 protein, CDR3 DNA. A D gene is named only where the DNA matches it firmly.

v_gene: TRBV27; j_gene: TRBJ2-4; d_gene: .; CDR3aa: CASSSPLREGANIQYF; CDR3nt: TGTGCCAGCAGTTCTCCTCTCCGGGAGGGGGCAAACATTCAGTACTTC
v_gene: TRBV5-1; j_gene: TRBJ2-3; d_gene: TRBD1; CDR3aa: CASSFGTVSTDTQYF; CDR3nt: TGCGCCAGCAGCTTCGGGACAGTGAGCACAGATACGCAGTATTTT
v_gene: TRBV11-2; j_gene: TRBJ1-2; d_gene: .; CDR3aa: CASSLVPGGYTF; CDR3nt: TGTGCCAGCAGCTTAGTACCGGGGGGCTACACCTTC
v_gene: TRBV2; j_gene: TRBJ2-5; d_gene: TRBD1; CDR3aa: CASSDDRGDQETQYF; CDR3nt: TGTGCCAGCAGCGACGACAGGGGCGACCAAGAGACCCAGTACTTC
v_gene: TRBV6-1; j_gene: TRBJ2-7; d_gene: TRBD1; CDR3aa: CASSEPETGAEQYF; CDR3nt: TGTGCCAGCAGTGAACCGGAAACAGGGGCCGAGCAGTACTTC
v_gene: TRBV25-1; j_gene: TRBJ2-2; d_gene: .; CDR3aa: CASSAEVGELFF; CDR3nt: TGTGCCAGCAGTGCAGAGGTCGGGGAGCTGTTTTTT
v_gene: TRBV9; j_gene: TRBJ2-2; d_gene: .; CDR3aa: CASSRTANTGELFF; CDR3nt: TGTGCCAGCAGCAGAACAGCGAACACCGGGGAGCTGTTTTTT
v_gene: TRBV27; j_gene: TRBJ1-2; d_gene: TRBD1; CDR3aa: CASHPSGGSNYGYTF; CDR3nt: TGTGCCAGCCACCCCTCAGGGGGCTCTAACTATGGCTACACCTTC
v_gene: TRBV28; j_gene: TRBJ2-7; d_gene: TRBD1; CDR3aa: CASSSGQNSYEQYF; CDR3nt: TGTGCCAGCAGTTCGGGACAGAACTCCTACGAGCAGTACTTC
v_gene: TRBV5-4; j_gene: TRBJ2-1; d_gene: TRBD2; CDR3aa: CASSRTSGSNEQFF; CDR3nt: TGTGCCAGCAGCCGGACTAGCGGGTCCAATGAGCAGTTCTTC